These 29 T cell receptor beta chains were sequenced from one sample in a study of blood T cell repertoires in COVID-19. Clones were sequenced by immunoSEQ multiplex PCR, and TCRdb holds only the in-frame ones, with some missing. Here the sample spans approximately 220,000 clones, over 80% being singletons. Sequencing input: PBMCs or T cells enriched from blood (not recorded which). The receptors shown here come from a woman aged 40-49 years who had recovered from COVID-19.

The V call is TRBV3-1 (or the pseudogene TRBV3-2), the J call TRBJ2-1; D not certain. Germline V lookup: CDR1 LGHDT, CDR2 YNNKEL (reference sequence). The CDR3 has 10 amino acids. The V gene lost 4 bases and the J gene lost 11 bases, with 6 bases spanning the gap. The CDR3 nucleotides read TGTGCCAGCAGCCCTAGGAAGCAGTTCTTC. This encodes CASSPRKQFF.

The rearrangement links TRBV24-1 to TRBJ2-2, with 9 bases aligning to TRBD2. V was pared by 2 bases and J by 2 bases, with 8 bases of the junction left unmatched. Germline CDR1 KGHDR, CDR2 SFDVKD. The CDR3 loop spans 18 amino acids. CDR3 sequence (DNA): TGTGCCACCAGTGATTGGGGAATTAGCGGGAGTAACACCGGGGAGCTGTTTTTT. Protein product: CATSDWGISGSNTGELFF.

The CDR3 DNA follows: TGTGCTAGTGGTGGCCTGGGACAGACTAACTTCGATCCATATGCCCAGCATTTT. This sequence encodes CASGGLGQTNFDPYAQHF. The chain carries TRBV12-5 and TRBJ1-5; 7 bases agree with TRBD1. Germline V gene sequence: CDR1 LGHNT, CDR2 FRNRAP. The CDR3 has 18 amino acids. The J segment lost 11 bases and the V segment lost 5 bases, leaving 24 bases of the junction unmatched. Full variable domain (remainder filled in from reference TRBV12-5 and TRBJ1-5): DARVTQTPRHKVTEMGQEVTMRCQPILGHNTVFWYRQTMMQGLELLAYFRNRAPLDDSGMPKDRFSAEMPDATLATLKIQPSEPRDSAVYFCASGGLGQTNFDPYAQHFGDGTRLSIL.

This chain links TRBV6-4 with TRBJ2-7; 8 nucleotides match TRBD1. V lost 2 bases and J lost 6; bases outside the gene matches: 3. Per germline, CDR1 MRHNA and CDR2 SNTAGT. The CDR3 has 13 residues. The CDR3 nucleotides read TGTGCCAGCAGTGACCAGGGGGCGGGCGAGCAGTACGTC. Translation: CASSDQGAGEQYV.

The rearrangement uses TRBV19 and TRBJ2-1, with 15 nucleotides matching TRBD2. Unmatched junction bases numbered 9, after V lost 3 bases and J lost 9 bases. CDR3 size: 17 residues. CDR1 is LNHDA and CDR2 is SQIVND in the germline V gene (reference sequence). The CDR3 sequence: CASSIIGLAGGPGEQFF. The CDR3 DNA reads as TGTGCCAGTAGTATCATAGGACTAGCGGGAGGGCCAGGTGAGCAGTTCTTC.

This clone is a singleton in its sample. CDR3 protein: CASSLSRFRRGTDTQYF. The CDR3 DNA is TGTGCCAGCAGCCTCTCCCGCTTCCGGCGGGGCACAGATACGCAGTATTTT. The J gene is TRBJ2-3, the V gene TRBV3-1 (or the pseudogene TRBV3-2); D perhaps matches TRBD2 (5 bases). Per the germline V gene, CDR1 is LGHDT and CDR2 is YNNKEL (reference sequence). The CDR3 has 17 residues. V gave up 4 bases and J gave up 1 base, with 18 bases separating them.

This chain connects TRBV9 to TRBJ1-2; 8 bases line up with TRBD1. The CDR3 contains 15 residues. Germline CDR1 and CDR2: SGDLS and YYNGEE. Trimming removed 0 bases from V and 4 bases from J; junction bases left unmatched: 5. This CDR3 reads CASSVGSGGVYGYTF. Written as DNA, the CDR3 is TGTGCCAGCAGCGTAGGCTCAGGGGGCGTCTATGGCTACACCTTC.

V and J are TRBV7-9 and TRBJ2-1, with D perhaps matching TRBD1 (6 bases). CDR3 length equals 14 residues. V dropped 4 bases and J dropped 12 bases, with 19 bases sitting between them. Germline values: CDR1 SEHNR, CDR2 FQNEAQ (reference sequence). The CDR3 region is CASSSGTPPSRQFF. DNA of the CDR3: TGTGCCAGCAGCTCGGGGACACCCCCCTCAAGGCAGTTCTTC.

The chain carries TRBV11-2 and TRBJ1-3, with D unclear. This CDR3 comprises 13 residues. Germline loops: CDR1 SGHAT, CDR2 FQNNGV. The germline V and J ends were trimmed by 0 bases and 7 bases, with 7 bases remaining between them. The CDR3 loop is CASSLDTRNTIYF. In DNA, the CDR3 is TGTGCCAGCAGCTTAGACACGAGGAACACCATATATTTT.

V gene TRBV11-2 combines with J gene TRBJ2-1, with D tentatively TRBD1 (6 bases). The germline V gene encodes CDR1 SGHAT and CDR2 FQNNGV. This CDR3 contains 15 residues. Between the trimmed V and J ends, which lost 5 bases and 9 bases, there was a span of 20 bases. CDR3 in amino acids: CASSPEGQPRSEQFF. The CDR3 DNA follows: TGTGCCAGCAGCCCAGAGGGACAACCCCGGAGTGAGCAGTTCTTC.

The chain is built from TRBV6-5 and TRBJ1-1; TRBD1 is a possible D gene (6 bases). Deletions cut 3 bases from V and 4 bases from J, with 9 bases between. The germline V gene encodes CDR1 MNHEY and CDR2 SVGAGI. The CDR3 is 13 amino acids. CDR3 DNA: TGTGCCAGCAGTTATGGCAGGGGCACTGAAGCTTTCTTT. Amino acid sequence: CASSYGRGTEAFF.

The V and J genes are TRBV4-1 and TRBJ2-3; TRBD2 matches at 7 bases. Looked up from germline, CDR1 is MGHRA and CDR2 is YSYEKL. V was clipped by 0 bases and J by 3 bases; unmatched bases: 9. This CDR3 has 17 residues. In DNA, the CDR3 is TGCGCCAGCAGCCAAGAAAAAATAGCGGGCGGAACAGATACGCAGTATTTT. Protein: CASSQEKIAGGTDTQYF.

The chain has TRBV5-6 and TRBJ2-5; 10 nucleotides match TRBD2. From germline, CDR1 is SGHDT and CDR2 YYEEEE. The CDR3 runs to 15 residues. V gave up 0 bases and J gave up 5 bases; unmatched junction bases: 4. This CDR3 is CASSLGLAGEETQYF. In DNA, the CDR3 is TGTGCCAGCAGCTTGGGGCTAGCGGGAGAGGAGACCCAGTACTTC.

V and J are TRBV9 and TRBJ2-1, with a possible D match to TRBD2 (6 bases). This CDR3 has 16 amino acids. Trimming removed 3 bases at V and 4 bases at J, with 17 bases between. CDR1 is SGDLS and CDR2 is YYNGEE in the germline V gene. The CDR3, as DNA: TGTGCCAGCAGCGCCACAACCGGGACTCAATACAATGAGCAGTTCTTC. Translated: CASSATTGTQYNEQFF. The complete variable domain, with remaining parts taken from reference TRBV9 and TRBJ2-1, reads DSGVTQTPKHLITATGQRVTLRCSPRSGDLSVYWYQQSLDQGLQFLIQYYNGEERAKGNILERFSAQQFPDLHSELNLSSLELGDSALYFCASSATTGTQYNEQFFGPGTRLTVL.

The V call is TRBV5-4, the J call TRBJ2-3, with TRBD2 as a possible D gene (5 bases). V was trimmed by 3 bases and J by 10 bases, leaving 18 bases between them. Germline V lookup: CDR1 SGHNT, CDR2 YYREEE (reference sequence). The CDR3 contains 14 residues. The CDR3 loop reads CASSSLRPAAAQYF. CDR3 DNA sequence: TGTGCCAGCAGCTCACTTCGACCGGCAGCGGCGCAGTATTTT.

This chain joins TRBV19 and TRBJ2-1, with a tentative D call TRBD2 (5 bases). The V and J ends lost 1 base and 6 bases respectively, with 13 bases between them. Germline values: CDR1 LNHDA, CDR2 SQIVND (reference sequence). The CDR3 sequence is 15 residues long. Here the CDR3 DNA reads TGTGCCAGTAGTATAGGAATCCTAGAGGGCAATGAGCAGTTCTTC. Its protein product is CASSIGILEGNEQFF.

This clone was seen once. The chain has TRBV5-1 and TRBJ2-1; weak D call: TRBD2 (5 bases). Trimming left V 0 bases short and J 7 bases short, with 14 bases between. The CDR3 length is 15 residues. Germline V gene sequence: CDR1 SGHRS, CDR2 YFSETQ. CDR3 residues: CASSLEAVQWNEQFF. The CDR3 DNA reads as TGCGCCAGCAGCTTGGAAGCGGTCCAGTGGAATGAGCAGTTCTTC.

The chain joins TRBV11-3 to TRBJ1-1; possibly TRBD1 for D (6 bases). The germline gives CDR1 SGHNT, CDR2 YENEEA. Trimming took off 5 bases at V and 8 bases at J, with 15 bases between the two ends. The CDR3 consists of 13 residues. CDR3: CASSPGGAREAFF. Here the CDR3 DNA reads TGTGCCAGCAGCCCCGGGGGGGCGAGGGAAGCTTTCTTT.

The V and J genes are TRBV2 and TRBJ1-1; D unresolved. Germline V gene lookup returns CDR1 SNHLY and CDR2 FYNNEI. The CDR3 covers 14 residues. Trimming removed 5 bases at V and 3 bases at J, with 13 bases between. CDR3: CASSITRRDTEAFF. The CDR3 DNA follows: TGTGCCAGCAGTATAACACGGCGGGACACTGAAGCTTTCTTT.

The V gene is TRBV9, the J gene TRBJ1-1; 7 bases match TRBD1. This CDR3 has 12 amino acids. From germline, CDR1 is SGDLS and CDR2 YYNGEE. V dropped 7 bases and J dropped 8; count of bases not matched to a gene: 8. This chain's CDR3 is CASEGQIGEAFF. CDR3 DNA sequence: TGTGCCAGCGAGGGACAGATCGGAGAAGCTTTCTTT.

The chain couples TRBV2 to TRBJ2-7, with unresolved D. Trimming took 5 bases from V and 2 from J, leaving 10 bases between them. Germline lookup yields CDR1 SNHLY and CDR2 FYNNEI. CDR3 length: 13 amino acids. CDR3 in amino acids: CASSLLLTYEQYF. The CDR3 nucleotides are TGTGCCAGCAGTCTTCTCCTAACCTACGAGCAGTACTTC.

The chain employs TRBV5-6 and TRBJ2-6; 8 nucleotides line up with TRBD1. V lost 1 base to trimming and J lost 0 bases; unmatched junction nucleotides: 3. CDR1 SGHDT and CDR2 YYEEEE come from the germline V gene. CDR3 size: 17 residues. The CDR3 DNA is TGTGCCAGCAGCTTGTTACAGGGGGTCTCTGGGGCCAACGTCCTGACTTTC. This sequence encodes CASSLLQGVSGANVLTF.

The chain is built from TRBV27 and TRBJ1-5, with unresolved D. Germline loops: CDR1 MNHEY, CDR2 SMNVEV (reference sequence). Deletions cut 0 bases from V and 2 bases from J, with 8 bases between. The CDR3 is made up of 15 amino acids. The CDR3 spells CASSLSMQGNQPQHF. CDR3 DNA sequence: TGTGCCAGCAGTTTATCAATGCAGGGCAATCAGCCCCAGCATTTT.

V usage is TRBV7-2 and J usage is TRBJ1-1; a possible D gene is TRBD1 (6 bases). In germline, CDR1 is SGHTA, CDR2 FQGNSA. There are 14 residues in the CDR3. Deletions cut 7 bases from V and 1 base from J, with 13 bases between. The CDR3 sequence: CASNPDRWNTEAFF. CDR3 nucleotides: TGTGCCAGCAATCCCGACAGGTGGAACACTGAAGCTTTCTTT.

The V call is TRBV11-2, the J call TRBJ1-2, with 7 bases that match TRBD1. The V gene's germline CDR1 is SGHAT and CDR2 FQNNGV. CDR3 length equals 14 residues. V dropped 4 bases and J dropped 4; count of bases not matched to a gene: 6. Here the CDR3 DNA reads TGTGCCAGCAGCTCCACCCAGGGGGGCTATGGCTACACCTTC. Translation gives CASSSTQGGYGYTF. The full variable domain, with the rest looked up from reference TRBV11-2 and TRBJ1-2, is EAGVAQSPRYKIIEKRQSVAFWCNPISGHATLYWYQQILGQGPKLLIQFQNNGVVDDSQLPKDRFSAERLKGVDSTLKIQPAKLEDSAVYLCASSSTQGGYGYTFGSGTRLTVV.

The V gene is TRBV30, the J gene TRBJ1-1; D call uncertain. Germline CDR1 is GTSNPN and CDR2 is SVGIG (reference sequence). The CDR3 length is 12 residues. V gave up 1 base and J gave up 7 bases, with 10 bases separating them. As DNA, the CDR3 is TGTGCCTGGAGTGGCGAGTACGGTGAAGCTTTCTTT. Its protein is CAWSGEYGEAFF.

The rearrangement uses TRBV12-3 or TRBV12-4 and TRBJ1-3, with D possibly being TRBD1 (6 bases). This CDR3 has 12 amino acids. V was clipped by 2 bases and J by 7 bases, with 6 bases between them. The CDR3 bases are TGTGCCAGCAGTTTAAGGGGGAACACCATATATTTT. Residues: CASSLRGNTIYF.

The rearrangement joins TRBV7-2 to TRBJ2-3; 7 bases align to TRBD2. CDR3 length: 16 residues. Germline V gene lookup returns CDR1 SGHTA and CDR2 FQGNSA. Unmatched junction bases numbered 5, after V lost 2 bases and J lost 0 bases. CDR3 sequence: CASSLIAGTSTDTQYF. The CDR3 DNA is TGTGCCAGCAGCTTAATAGCGGGTACTAGCACAGATACGCAGTATTTT.

This clone turned up a few times. Distinct nucleotide sequences in the sample also encode this CDR3. The chain uses TRBV7-2 and TRBJ2-1, with 9 bases aligning to TRBD2. This CDR3 has 15 amino acids. With 5 bases clipped from V and 2 bases from J, the junction kept 4 bases outside the gene matches. Germline V lookup: CDR1 SGHTA, CDR2 FQGNSA. In DNA form, the CDR3 reads TGTGCCAGCAGCCTGGGACTAGCCCCCTACAATGAGCAGTTCTTC. This codes for CASSLGLAPYNEQFF.